Listed here are 18 T cell receptor beta chains from one sample, sequenced in a study of shared clonotypes between healthy human individuals. Produced via immunoSEQ multiplex PCR; TCRdb's table is partial and in-frame only. The table has approximately 500,000 clones, around four fifths seen once. Source material: PBMCs. The receptors were sampled from a woman in her thirties or forties in good health. Some clones in this sample may be carry-over from other donors' samples.

The chain recombines TRBV21-1 with TRBJ1-1. TRBV21-1 is flagged as a pseudogene. The CDR3 is made up of 16 amino acids. The CDR3 bases are TGTGCCAGCAGTCATCACCTAGCTCACAATCGCACTGAAGCTTTCTTT. Its translation: CASSHHLAHNRTEAFF.

The J gene is TRBJ2-7, the V gene TRBV30; D is possibly TRBD1 or TRBD2 (5 bases each). The ends were cut back, 3 bases at V and 1 base at J, with 10 bases in the middle. CDR1 GTSNPN and CDR2 SVGIG come from the germline V gene (reference sequence). CDR3 size: 13 residues. The CDR3 loop is CAWRRGESYEQYF. The CDR3 nucleotides read TGTGCCTGGAGGAGGGGTGAATCCTACGAGCAGTACTTC.

The rearrangement links TRBV5-4 to TRBJ2-1, with 7 bases lining up with TRBD2. This CDR3 region has 14 residues. The germline V gene has CDR1 SGHNT and CDR2 YYREEE (reference sequence). J lost 3 bases, V lost 3 bases, and 3 bases had no gene match. Here the CDR3 DNA reads TGTGCCAGCAGCTGGGGGGAGGGCTACAATGAGCAGTTCTTC. Protein: CASSWGEGYNEQFF.

Note on this clone: One end of the junction varies from germline; a read error may be responsible. The chain joins TRBV27 to TRBJ2-7, with D perhaps being TRBD1 or TRBD2 (6 bases each). Germline CDR1 MNHEY, CDR2 SMNVEV (reference sequence). This CDR3 has 14 residues. The DNA for the CDR3 is TGTGCCAGCAGATTATGGGGGGCCGCCTACGAGCAGTACTTC. Its translation is CASRLWGAAYEQYF.

The chain combines TRBV5-6 with TRBJ1-5; D possibly corresponds to TRBD1 (6 bases). The V end lost 0 bases, the J end lost 3 bases, and 10 bases lay between the germline ends. Looked up from germline, CDR1 is SGHDT and CDR2 is YYEEEE. The CDR3 has 15 amino acids. As DNA, the CDR3 is TGTGCCAGCAGCTTGGGAGGGGACAACAATCAGCCCCAGCATTTT. Residues: CASSLGGDNNQPQHF.

This clone was observed at least ten times. The chain recombines TRBV18 with TRBJ1-4, with D possibly being TRBD1 (5 bases). V lost 1 base, J lost 8 bases, and 17 bases lay in between. Germline lookup yields CDR1 KGHSH and CDR2 LQKENI. The CDR3 has 16 amino acids. The CDR3 loop reads CASSPLTGERREKLFF. The CDR3 nucleotides read TGTGCCAGCTCACCACTAACAGGAGAACGTAGGGAAAAACTGTTTTTT.

The gene calls are TRBV7-2 and TRBJ2-3; D unclear. Germline lookup yields CDR1 SGHTA and CDR2 FQGNSA. The length of the CDR3 is 13 residues. Trimming shortened V by 3 bases and J by 2 bases, and 6 bases separated the two germline ends. The CDR3 region has the DNA TGTGCCAGCAGCTTCGGATTCACAGATACGCAGTATTTT. This encodes CASSFGFTDTQYF.

J is TRBJ1-6 and V is TRBV27; a possible D gene is TRBD1 (5 bases). Germline values: CDR1 MNHEY, CDR2 SMNVEV (reference sequence). Trimming took 4 bases from V and 9 from J, leaving 16 bases between them. CDR3 length equals 15 residues. The DNA of the CDR3 is TGTGCCAGCAGTTCGGCAGGGCAAGCGTTTTCACCCCTCCACTTT. It is translated as CASSSAGQAFSPLHF.

The chain uses TRBV6-5 and TRBJ2-1, with TRBD2 matching over 11 bases. The CDR3 runs to 15 residues. Trimming took 0 bases from V and 8 from J; bases not matched to a gene: 3. The germline gives CDR1 MNHEY, CDR2 SVGAGI. The CDR3 sequence: CASSYSRLAGYEQFF. The CDR3 DNA reads TGTGCCAGCAGTTACTCGAGACTAGCGGGATATGAGCAGTTCTTC.

The rearrangement uses TRBV19 and TRBJ2-1, with unresolved D. Germline V gives CDR1 LNHDA, CDR2 SQIVND (reference sequence). The CDR3 is made up of 14 amino acids. Trimming stripped 5 bases from V and 0 bases from J, with 8 bases between. CDR3: CASSVGSSYNEQFF. The CDR3 region has the DNA TGTGCCAGTAGTGTAGGAAGCTCCTACAATGAGCAGTTCTTC.

The chain uses TRBV10-2 and TRBJ2-7; TRBD2 matches at 10 bases. Germline CDR1 reads WSHSY; CDR2 reads SAAADI. V was clipped by 4 bases and J by 0 bases; unmatched bases: 3. This CDR3 is built from 15 residues. The CDR3 protein is CASSGAGGISYEQYF. CDR3 coding DNA: TGCGCCAGCAGTGGAGCGGGAGGGATCTCCTACGAGCAGTACTTC.

CDR3 bases: TGCGCCAGCAGCCAAGATTGGAGGGGTAGTTCCTACGAGCAGTACTTC. Protein product: CASSQDWRGSSYEQYF. This chain uses TRBV4-3 with TRBJ2-7; D may be TRBD2 (6 bases). CDR1 and CDR2 from the germline V gene are LGHNA and YSLEER. This CDR3 spans 16 amino acids. The germline V and J ends were trimmed by 0 bases and 1 base, with 13 bases remaining between them.

V gene TRBV19 combines with J gene TRBJ2-7, with D maybe TRBD2 (6 bases). The CDR3 loop spans 15 amino acids. Germline V gives CDR1 LNHDA, CDR2 SQIVND (reference sequence). The germline V and J ends were trimmed by 4 bases and 7 bases, with 20 bases remaining between them. The CDR3 DNA reads TGTGCCAGTAGTAACCGGGACTGGGCTGTGGGGGAGCAGTACTTC. This sequence encodes CASSNRDWAVGEQYF.

The rearrangement joins TRBV29-1 to TRBJ2-1, with 13 nucleotides matching TRBD2. The CDR3 sequence is 16 residues long. Germline CDR1 and CDR2: SQVTM and ANQGSEA. V shed 7 bases and J 10 bases; nucleotides not matched to a gene: 16. CDR3 region: CSADWGGTSGKREQFF. The DNA of the CDR3 is TGCAGCGCCGATTGGGGCGGGACTAGCGGGAAACGGGAGCAGTTCTTC.

Comment on this clone: The sample contains more than one DNA sequence encoding this CDR3. The gene calls are TRBV29-1 and TRBJ1-1, with 10 nucleotides matching TRBD1. Looked up from germline, CDR1 is SQVTM and CDR2 is ANQGSEA. The CDR3 is made up of 15 amino acids. Trimming took 6 bases from V and 0 from J; bases not matched to a gene: 7. Here the CDR3 reads CSVPGQGVLNTEAFF. The CDR3 DNA follows: TGCAGCGTCCCAGGACAGGGGGTTCTGAACACTGAAGCTTTCTTT.

This clone appeared a few times. The rearrangement joins TRBV11-2 to TRBJ1-1, with D perhaps matching TRBD1 (6 bases). The V end was cut by 5 bases, the J end by 4 bases, with 14 bases between. Germline lookup yields CDR1 SGHAT and CDR2 FQNNGV. The CDR3 consists of 14 residues. CDR3 in DNA: TGTGCCAGCAGCCTAACAGGGTGGAGCACTGAAGCTTTCTTT. This codes for CASSLTGWSTEAFF.

The CDR3 nucleotides read TGTGCCAGCAACCACAGGGGGCAAAACGAGCAGTACTTC. Protein sequence: CASNHRGQNEQYF. The chain combines TRBV6-6 with TRBJ2-7; 9 nucleotides match TRBD1. The CDR3 spans 13 residues. The germline gives CDR1 MNHNY, CDR2 SVGAGI (reference sequence). Unmatched junction bases numbered 6, after V lost 7 bases and J lost 5 bases.

The chain has TRBV15 and TRBJ1-1, with 7 bases lining up with TRBD1. CDR1 and CDR2 from the germline V gene are LNHNV and YYDKDF (reference sequence). J was trimmed by 11 bases and V by 0 bases; bases with no gene match: 6. CDR3 size: 13 residues. CDR3 in amino acids: CATSRERRGQAFF. CDR3 in DNA: TGTGCCACCAGCAGAGAGCGGAGGGGGCAGGCTTTCTTT.